The present TCR beta chain was sequenced within a study of cytomegalovirus exposure and HLA in healthy donors. Findings and caveats of the study: An assumption of roughly uniform sequencing depth across donors underlay the presence/absence analyses.

In regard to this clone: The antigen is undetermined.

PCR primers comprised 60 Vbeta and 13 Jbeta primers. Here immunoSEQ multiplex PCR was the method, and the copy in TCRdb shows in-frame clones only, minus some. Counted here are over 85,000 clones, about 80% occurring once; the ten biggest clones make up 3% to 4.5%. V shed 5 bases and J shed 1 base, with 14 bases lying between them. CDR1 SEHNR and CDR2 FQNEAQ come from the germline V gene (reference sequence). The CDR3 runs to 15 residues. The sequence was obtained from a female donor in good health and CMV-seropositive. Sample: PBMCs. The rearrangement links TRBV7-9 to TRBJ2-5, with a possible D match to TRBD1 (6 bases). The CDR3 sequence: CASSHSPTGQETQYF. The DNA of the CDR3 is TGTGCCAGCAGCCACTCCCCGACAGGCCAAGAGACCCAGTACTTC.